Below, 27 T cell receptor beta chains from the same sample are listed, as sequenced in a study of blood T cells in healthy people across ages. It was with a sample-barcoded 5' primer and a J-beta primer mix that a second PCR of about 6 to 12 cycles was run. MiXCR was run by TCRdb on the 5' RACE reads, yielding one entry per CDR3 protein. This sample has roughly 700,000 distinct CDR3 sequences, with 49% found just once. The sample was blood. These receptors originate from a woman in her fifties or sixties in good health.

Comments on this clonotype: Relative to the germline gene, one junction end is altered; a read error may explain this. The V call is TRBV9, the J call TRBJ2-5; maybe TRBD1 (6 bases). The CDR3 is 14 amino acids. CDR1 SGDLS and CDR2 YYNGEE come from the germline V gene. This CDR3 reads CASSAQGYQETQYF. The CDR3 coding sequence is TGTGCCAGTAGCGCCCAGGGGTACCAAGAGACCCAGTACTTC. The whole variable domain, filled in from reference TRBV9 and TRBJ2-5, reads DSGVTQTPKHLITATGQRVTLRCSPRSGDLSVYWYQQSLDQGLQFLIQYYNGEERAKGNILERFSAQQFPDLHSELNLSSLELGDSALYFCASSAQGYQETQYFGPGTRLLVL.

The chain links TRBV27 to TRBJ1-1; the D is unclear. The CDR3 is 15 residues long. The germline V gene encodes CDR1 MNHEY and CDR2 SMNVEV (reference sequence). Trimming shortened V by 0 bases and J by 5 bases, and 13 bases separated the two germline ends. In DNA, the CDR3 is TGTGCCAGCAGTTTATCGTATCAGGAGCGGACTGAAGCTTTCTTT. It is translated as CASSLSYQERTEAFF.

The chain is built from TRBV29-1 and TRBJ2-5, with 10 bases aligning to TRBD2. The ends lost 7 bases at V and 11 bases at J; junction bases unmatched: 22. Germline V gene data show CDR1 as SQVTM and CDR2 as ANQGSEA. The CDR3 is made up of 16 amino acids. CDR3 in DNA: TGCAGCGCCCTCAGCGGGAGGGCTGCAGCCCACAATGAGCAGTACTTC. Residues: CSALSGRAAAHNEQYF.

This chain uses TRBV7-2 with TRBJ2-5; 11 positions match TRBD2. Matching the DNA end better, TRBJ2-7 makes the J call doubtful. CDR3 size: 14 residues. Germline loops: CDR1 SGHTA, CDR2 FQGNSA. Written as DNA, the CDR3 is TGTGCCAGCAGCGTCGATAGCGGGAGGGACGAGCAGTACTTC. This sequence encodes CASSVDSGRDEQYF.

A few counts support this clonotype. CDR3 residues: CASSQDPSGTYEQYF. CDR3 DNA: TGCGCCAGCAGCCAAGATCCTAGCGGGACCTACGAGCAGTACTTC. The V call is TRBV4-3, the J call TRBJ2-7; 9 bases agree with TRBD2. The CDR3 loop spans 15 amino acids. Germline V gives CDR1 LGHNA, CDR2 YSLEER. With 0 bases clipped from V and 2 bases from J, the junction kept 2 bases outside the gene matches.

The chain recombines TRBV6-1 with TRBJ2-5; TRBD1 matches at 8 bases. Germline CDR1 is MNHNS and CDR2 is SASEGT. V trimming: 3 bases; J trimming: 3 bases; junction bases outside the gene matches: 6. The CDR3 sequence is 15 residues long. The CDR3 nucleotides are TGTGCCAGCAGTGAGGACAGGGTTGCGAAAGAGACCCAGTACTTC. Translation gives CASSEDRVAKETQYF.

The chain is built from TRBV7-2 and TRBJ2-1; D not certain. Germline-derived CDR1 and CDR2 are SGHTA and FQGNSA. Trimming cost V 1 base and J 0 bases, with 10 bases left between them. The CDR3 covers 16 residues. Written as DNA, the CDR3 is TGTGCCAGCAGCTTAGAGCCGAGCCTCTCCTACAATGAGCAGTTCTTC. Translating gives CASSLEPSLSYNEQFF. The complete variable domain, with remaining parts taken from reference TRBV7-2 and TRBJ2-1, reads GAGVSQSPSNKVTEKGKDVELRCDPISGHTALYWYRQSLGQGLEFLIYFQGNSAPDKSGLPSDRFSAERTGGSVSTLTIQRTQQEDSAVYLCASSLEPSLSYNEQFFGPGTRLTVL.

This clonotype was found many times. The J gene is TRBJ2-4, the V gene TRBV2, with 8 nucleotides matching TRBD2. J lost 4 bases, V lost 2 bases, and 7 bases had no gene match. The CDR3 is made up of 16 amino acids. Germline V CDR1 and CDR2: SNHLY, FYNNEI. CDR3 protein: CASSERGGRTKNIQYF. CDR3 nucleotides: TGTGCCAGCAGTGAACGGGGCGGGAGGACAAAAAACATTCAGTACTTC.

The chain is built from TRBV2 and TRBJ2-2, with 7 bases lining up with TRBD1. The CDR3 covers 13 residues. The J segment lost 5 bases and the V segment lost 3 bases, leaving 0 bases of the junction unmatched. The germline V gene has CDR1 SNHLY and CDR2 FYNNEI. The CDR3 DNA follows: TGTGCCAGCAGTGACAGGGGGACCGGGGAGCTGTTTTTT. This encodes CASSDRGTGELFF.

This clonotype was seen a handful of times. The rearrangement joins TRBV10-3 to TRBJ1-6; D not certain. The germline V gene has CDR1 ENHRY and CDR2 SYGVKD. V was clipped by 3 bases and J by 10 bases, with 10 bases between them. The CDR3 has 13 amino acids. CDR3 sequence (DNA): TGTGCCATCAGTGAAGAGGACGCCTCACCCCTCCACTTT. Protein product: CAISEEDASPLHF.

This clonotype was seen a few times. V usage is TRBV29-1 and J usage is TRBJ1-1, with 8 bases matching TRBD1. Trimming cost V 7 bases and J 1 base; bases outside gene matches: 5. Germline CDR1 SQVTM, CDR2 ANQGSEA. The CDR3 loop spans 13 amino acids. CDR3 bases: TGCAGCGGCCGACAGGGGCGGAACACTGAAGCTTTCTTT. Translating it yields CSGRQGRNTEAFF.

This clonotype was picked up a small number of times. The rearrangement uses TRBV18 and TRBJ2-5; possibly TRBD1 for D (5 bases). V lost 5 bases and J 10 bases, leaving 20 bases between the germline ends. Germline CDR1 reads KGHSH; CDR2 reads LQKENI. The length of the CDR3 is 14 residues. Here the CDR3 DNA reads TGTGCCAGCTCAACCCCGACAGCTAACCCGCTCCAGTACTTC. This sequence encodes CASSTPTANPLQYF.

The V gene is TRBV4-3, the J gene TRBJ2-1, with unresolved D. Germline V lookup: CDR1 LGHNA, CDR2 YSLEER. With 2 bases removed from V and 8 bases from J, the gap between germline ends came to 16 bases. The CDR3 loop spans 15 amino acids. The CDR3: CASSQTPRELDEQFF. CDR3 sequence (DNA): TGCGCCAGCAGCCAAACCCCCCGAGAATTAGATGAGCAGTTCTTC.

This chain uses TRBV20-1 with TRBJ1-1; tentatively, D is TRBD1 (6 bases). The germline gives CDR1 DFQATT, CDR2 SNEGSKA (reference sequence). Deletions cut 4 bases from V and 10 bases from J, with 16 bases between. The CDR3 totals 12 residues. The CDR3 coding sequence is TGCAGTGCTAAAGACCCTCTGGACAGAGCTTTCTTT. This gives the protein CSAKDPLDRAFF.

This CDR3 reads CSVDSGLGTYEQYF. CDR3 DNA: TGCAGCGTTGACTCGGGACTAGGGACCTACGAGCAGTACTTC. This chain links TRBV29-1 with TRBJ2-7, with 8 positions matching TRBD2. CDR3 length: 14 amino acids. Germline lookup yields CDR1 SQVTM and CDR2 ANQGSEA. The junction had 6 bases not matched to a gene; V was cut back by 3 bases and J by 2 bases.

This clonotype occurred once. A junction end diverges from the germline sequence, so it may reflect a read error. V usage is TRBV28 and J usage is TRBJ2-3; D tentatively fits TRBD1 or TRBD2 (5 bases each). The germline gives CDR1 MDHEN, CDR2 SYDVKM. This CDR3 comprises 15 residues. DNA for the CDR3: TGTGCCGGCAGTTTACCCGGGACCGAGACAGATACGCAGTATTTT. Translated, it gives CAGSLPGTETDTQYF. Full variable domain (outside the CDR3, taken from reference TRBV28 and TRBJ2-3): DVKVTQSSRYLVKRTGEKVFLECVQDMDHENMFWYRQDPGLGLRLIYFSYDVKMKEKGDIPEGYSVSREKKERFSLILESASTNQTSMYLCAGSLPGTETDTQYFGPGTRLTVL.

V gene TRBV19 combines with J gene TRBJ2-5; the D is unclear. V was shortened by 1 base and J by 5 bases, with 14 bases between the two germline ends. The CDR3 spans 15 residues. CDR1 LNHDA and CDR2 SQIVND come from the germline V gene (reference sequence). The DNA for the CDR3 is TGTGCCAGTAGTATAGGTCCGGCCGACGGGGAGACCCAGTACTTC. Translating gives CASSIGPADGETQYF.

The chain links TRBV9 to TRBJ1-1; D unresolved. CDR1 is SGDLS, CDR2 YYNGEE, per germline. The CDR3 runs 14 residues. Trimming took off 3 bases at V and 5 bases at J, with 14 bases between the two ends. In DNA form, the CDR3 reads TGTGCCAGCAGCGCCCTGATCGGGGTTACTGAAGCTTTCTTT. Its translation: CASSALIGVTEAFF. The variable domain in full, with the rest retrieved from reference TRBV9 and TRBJ1-1, is DSGVTQTPKHLITATGQRVTLRCSPRSGDLSVYWYQQSLDQGLQFLIQYYNGEERAKGNILERFSAQQFPDLHSELNLSSLELGDSALYFCASSALIGVTEAFFGQGTRLTVV.

This chain links TRBV20-1 with TRBJ1-1, with D hard to call. V lost 3 bases to trimming and J lost 5 bases, with 13 bases between them. This CDR3 has 13 amino acids. CDR1 is DFQATT and CDR2 is SNEGSKA in the germline V gene (reference sequence). The CDR3 bases are TGCAGTGCTAGGGGCCTCCGGGAGACTGAAGCTTTCTTT. The encoded protein is CSARGLRETEAFF.

V gene TRBV9 combines with J gene TRBJ1-2; a possible D gene is TRBD1 (6 bases). The germline V gene has CDR1 SGDLS and CDR2 YYNGEE. This CDR3 has 16 amino acids. V lost 0 bases and J lost 1, with 13 bases in between. The CDR3 region is CASSVEDGGRNYGYTF. The CDR3 DNA reads as TGTGCCAGCAGCGTAGAAGATGGGGGCCGTAACTATGGCTACACCTTC. Full variable domain (missing parts from reference TRBV9 and TRBJ1-2): DSGVTQTPKHLITATGQRVTLRCSPRSGDLSVYWYQQSLDQGLQFLIQYYNGEERAKGNILERFSAQQFPDLHSELNLSSLELGDSALYFCASSVEDGGRNYGYTFGSGTRLTVV.

The chain is built from TRBV30 and TRBJ2-5; TRBD1 might be the D (7 bases). Germline loops: CDR1 GTSNPN, CDR2 SVGIG (reference sequence). The CDR3 spans 14 residues. The ends were cut back, 5 bases at V and 3 bases at J, with 16 bases in the middle. Written as DNA, the CDR3 is TGTGCCTGGGTCGGACAGGCGGGAAAAGAGACCCAGTACTTC. Translation gives CAWVGQAGKETQYF. The variable domain in full, with the rest retrieved from reference TRBV30 and TRBJ2-5, is SQTIHQWPATLVQPVGSPLSLECTVEGTSNPNLYWYRQAAGRGLQLLFYSVGIGQISSEVPQNLSASRPQDRQFILSSKKLLLSDSGFYLCAWVGQAGKETQYFGPGTRLLVL.

This clonotype has only a few counts. The chain couples TRBV7-2 to TRBJ2-5; D is undetermined. V dropped 4 bases and J dropped 2 bases, with 5 bases sitting between them. The CDR3 extends over 12 amino acids. Germline V lookup: CDR1 SGHTA, CDR2 FQGNSA. The CDR3 protein is CASSWIQETQYF. DNA of the CDR3: TGTGCCAGCAGCTGGATACAAGAGACCCAGTACTTC. Supplemented by reference TRBV7-2 and TRBJ2-5, the full variable domain reads GAGVSQSPSNKVTEKGKDVELRCDPISGHTALYWYRQSLGQGLEFLIYFQGNSAPDKSGLPSDRFSAERTGGSVSTLTIQRTQQEDSAVYLCASSWIQETQYFGPGTRLLVL.

This clonotype has at least ten counts. It may be a read error: a sequence one base away is much more abundant. The genes are TRBV7-2 and TRBJ2-7, with unresolved D. Germline V gene sequence: CDR1 SGHTA, CDR2 FQGNSA. V lost 2 bases and J 6 bases, leaving 23 bases between the germline ends. The CDR3 consists of 17 residues. CDR3 DNA sequence: TGTGCCAGCAGCTTAACCCAGAGACGAGCCCCCGGAGTCGAGCAGTACTTC. Amino acid sequence: CASSLTQRRAPGVEQYF.

A remark on this clonotype: This may arise from a read error, as a much more abundant clone is one base away. The rearrangement joins TRBV29-1 to TRBJ2-1; TRBD2 matches 9 bases. The germline CDR1 and CDR2 sequences are SQVTM and ANQGSEA. The CDR3 runs 14 residues. The CDR3, as DNA: TGCAGCCAAGGGACTAGCAAGTCCTACAATGAGCGGTTCTTC. Translated: CSQGTSKSYNERFF.

The chain couples TRBV20-1 to TRBJ2-7, with D perhaps TRBD1 (6 bases). With 0 bases removed from V and 5 bases from J, the gap between germline ends came to 11 bases. This CDR3 has 13 residues. The germline V gene has CDR1 DFQATT and CDR2 SNEGSKA (reference sequence). The CDR3 loop is CSARDYRVHEQYF. In nucleotides, the CDR3 is TGCAGTGCTAGAGATTACAGGGTCCACGAGCAGTACTTC.

V is TRBV9 and J is TRBJ2-7; D not resolved. Germline V CDR1 and CDR2: SGDLS, YYNGEE. V was clipped by 0 bases and J by 0 bases, with 10 bases between them. CDR3 length: 15 amino acids. Here the CDR3 DNA reads TGTGCCAGCAGCGTAGATCCCATGAGCTCCTACGAGCAGTACTTC. This translates into CASSVDPMSSYEQYF.

This chain joins TRBV10-3 and TRBJ2-3; D is possibly TRBD1 (6 bases). V lost 0 bases to trimming and J lost 3 bases, with 13 bases between them. Per germline, CDR1 ENHRY and CDR2 SYGVKD. There are 16 residues in the CDR3. The CDR3 DNA reads TGTGCCATCAGTGAGTCAGGGGGAGTTAGGACAGATACGCAGTATTTT. This encodes CAISESGGVRTDTQYF.